This TCR beta chain is drawn from a study of CD8+ T cells in alopecia areata. There are a few counts of this clone. The antigen is not known. Treatment defined: oral pan-JAK inhibitor, 5-10 mg twice daily. Extracted RNA was reverse transcribed, and the resulting cDNA served as sequencing template. Measured with immunoSEQ multiplex PCR; TCRdb has only the in-frame clones, and not every one. Here the sample spans 110,000 or so clones, 56% being singletons. Regarding the study as a whole: Scalp clonality, together with expanded CD8+ clones among the top 100, fell significantly with tofacitinib. Given one nonresponder, whether baseline CD8+ expansion relates to response remains uncertain. In patients, TCRs were shared less clearly than in mice, and HLA may possibly be involved.

V was shortened by 6 bases and J by 6 bases, with 19 bases between the two germline ends. Germline lookup yields CDR1 SEHNR and CDR2 FQNEAQ (reference sequence). The CDR3 runs to 15 residues. The sequencing here drew on CD4+ T cells sorted from blood, taken at week 24, from a patient treated with tofacitinib. This TCR was sampled from a human donor with alopecia areata. The gene calls are TRBV7-9 and TRBJ2-3; D could derive from TRBD1 or TRBD2 (5 bases each). CDR3: CASSPGTQGWDTQYF. The CDR3 nucleotides are TGTGCCAGCAGTCCCGGGACCCAGGGTTGGGATACGCAGTATTTT.